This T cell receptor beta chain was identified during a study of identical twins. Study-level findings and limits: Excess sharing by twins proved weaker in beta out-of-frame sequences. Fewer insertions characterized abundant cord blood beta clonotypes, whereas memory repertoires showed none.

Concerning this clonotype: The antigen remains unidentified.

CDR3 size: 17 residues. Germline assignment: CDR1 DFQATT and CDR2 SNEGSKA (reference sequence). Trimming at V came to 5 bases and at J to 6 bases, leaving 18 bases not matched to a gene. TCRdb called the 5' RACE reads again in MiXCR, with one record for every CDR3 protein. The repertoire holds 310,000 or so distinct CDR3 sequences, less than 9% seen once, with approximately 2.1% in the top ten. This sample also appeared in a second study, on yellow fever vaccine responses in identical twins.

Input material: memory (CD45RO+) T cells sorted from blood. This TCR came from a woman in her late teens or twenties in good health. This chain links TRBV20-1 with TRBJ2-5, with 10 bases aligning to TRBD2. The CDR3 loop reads CSAEDDGSGRAGQTQYF. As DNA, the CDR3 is TGCAGTGCTGAGGACGACGGGAGCGGGAGGGCCGGACAGACCCAGTACTTC.